This TCR beta chain was found in a study of T-cell memory formation after mild COVID-19. 5'RACE, which relied on constant-segment primers, yielded TCR alpha and TCR beta cDNA libraries carrying sample barcodes and UMIs. One entry per CDR3 protein results from TCRdb running MiXCR on the 5' RACE reads. Here the sample spans 140,000 or so distinct CDR3 sequences, over 15% being singletons. The germline V gene encodes CDR1 SEHNR and CDR2 FQNEAQ (reference sequence). This CDR3 spans 14 amino acids. The V end was cut by 5 bases, the J end by 7 bases, with 14 bases between. V gene TRBV7-9 combines with J gene TRBJ2-2; tentative D call: TRBD1 (5 bases). The clonotype was recovered from an adult woman who had mild COVID-19 (a few samples of this study predate the infection). Cell type and time point are not known. The sequencing sample was made of PBMCs or a T cell subset sorted from them (not recorded which). Here the CDR3 reads CASSPTAWGGELFF. The CDR3 bases are TGTGCCAGCAGCCCGACAGCTTGGGGCGGGGAGCTGTTTTTT.